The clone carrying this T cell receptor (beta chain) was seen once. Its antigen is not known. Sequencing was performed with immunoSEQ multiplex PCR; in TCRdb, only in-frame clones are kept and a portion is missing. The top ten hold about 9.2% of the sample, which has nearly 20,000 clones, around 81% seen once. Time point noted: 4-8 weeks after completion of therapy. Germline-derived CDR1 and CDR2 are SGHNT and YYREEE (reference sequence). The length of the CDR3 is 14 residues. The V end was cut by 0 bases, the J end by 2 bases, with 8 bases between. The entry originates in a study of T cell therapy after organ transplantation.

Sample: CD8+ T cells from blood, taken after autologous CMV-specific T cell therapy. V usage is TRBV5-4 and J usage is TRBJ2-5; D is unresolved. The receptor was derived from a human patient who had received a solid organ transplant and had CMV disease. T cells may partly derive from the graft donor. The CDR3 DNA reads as TGTGCCAGCAGCTTGGACTTGGGGCAAGAGACCCAGTACTTC. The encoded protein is CASSLDLGQETQYF.